The next 25 T cell receptor beta chains were all read from a single sample in a study of blood T cell repertoires in COVID-19. Generated by immunoSEQ multiplex PCR, the TCRdb table keeps only in-frame clones and is missing some. This sample has almost 85,000 clones; 80% to 90% occur once, and the top ten carry more than 0.9%. The specimen was PBMCs or T cells enriched from blood (not recorded which). The source of these receptors is a woman aged 45-65 years with acute COVID-19.

The CDR3 is CASNPPQGYGYTF. In DNA, the CDR3 is TGTGCCAGTAACCCGCCCCAGGGGTATGGCTACACCTTC. This chain joins TRBV19 and TRBJ1-2, with D possibly TRBD1 on 6 matching bases. The germline V gene has CDR1 LNHDA and CDR2 SQIVND (reference sequence). Trimming pared 7 bases from V and 5 bases from J, leaving 14 bases between. The CDR3 consists of 13 residues.

This sequence joins TRBV12-2 and TRBJ1-5; the D call TRBD1 from the table was never checked on the DNA. TRBV12-2 constitutes a pseudogene. This CDR3 has 13 amino acids. CDR3 amino acids: CASRRQGGQPQHF. CDR3 nucleotides: TGTGCAAGTCGCAGACAGGGCGGTCAGCCCCAGCATTTT.

This clone was detected a few times. The CDR3 bases are TGTGCCAGCTCACCCAGGACAGTCACTAATGAAAAACTGTTTTTT. It translates to CASSPRTVTNEKLFF. The chain combines TRBV18 with TRBJ1-4, with D maybe TRBD1 (6 bases). Germline V lookup: CDR1 KGHSH, CDR2 LQKENI. There are 15 residues in the CDR3. Trimming cost V 3 bases and J 2 bases, with 10 bases left between them.

The chain couples TRBV2 to TRBJ2-2; 7 bases are a match to TRBD1. This CDR3 region has 14 residues. Germline CDR1 reads SNHLY; CDR2 reads FYNNEI. The J segment lost 1 base and the V segment lost 5 bases, leaving 1 base of the junction unmatched. The CDR3 loop is CASSWTGNTGELFF. Here the CDR3 DNA reads TGTGCCAGCAGTTGGACAGGGAACACCGGGGAGCTGTTTTTT. The full variable domain, in which reference TRBV2 and TRBJ2-2 provide the parts outside the CDR3, is EPEVTQTPSHQVTQMGQEVILRCVPISNHLYFYWYRQILGQKVEFLVSFYNNEISEKSEIFDDQFSVERPDGSNFTLKIRSTKLEDSAMYFCASSWTGNTGELFFGEGSRLTVL.

In this sample, this clone turned up once. CDR3 bases: TGCGCCAGCAGTGCCCTAGGGACAGATAATTCACCCCTCCACTTT. Protein sequence: CASSALGTDNSPLHF. The chain couples TRBV10-2 to TRBJ1-6; TRBD1 agrees at 7 bases. Germline-derived CDR1 and CDR2 are WSHSY and SAAADI. There are 15 residues in the CDR3. V was pared by 4 bases and J by 5 bases, with 5 bases of the junction left unmatched.

This clone was counted once. The genes are TRBV4-1 and TRBJ2-2, with 11 bases lining up with TRBD2. The CDR3 runs 15 residues. V was clipped by 3 bases and J by 4 bases; unmatched bases: 1. Germline V lookup: CDR1 MGHRA, CDR2 YSYEKL. Written as DNA, the CDR3 is TGCGCCAGCAGCCACGGACTAGCGGGCACCGGGGAGCTGTTTTTT. Translation: CASSHGLAGTGELFF.

The rearrangement joins TRBV7-9 to TRBJ1-1, with D possibly matching TRBD1 (5 bases). Germline V gene data show CDR1 as SEHNR and CDR2 as FQNEAQ (reference sequence). The CDR3 spans 13 residues. V lost 4 bases and J lost 2, with 8 bases in between. DNA of the CDR3: TGTGCCAGCAGCTACACAGGTAACACTGAAGCTTTCTTT. Residues: CASSYTGNTEAFF.

In nucleotides, the CDR3 is TGTGCCAGCAGTGAAGGCGGGAGGAAGGCAGATACGCAGTATTTT. Translated: CASSEGGRKADTQYF. The chain uses TRBV2 and TRBJ2-3; TRBD2 aligns across 8 bases. The junction had 4 bases not matched to a gene; V was cut back by 1 base and J by 4 bases. This CDR3 has 15 amino acids. CDR1 and CDR2 from the germline V gene are SNHLY and FYNNEI.

V gene TRBV5-6 combines with J gene TRBJ2-7, with D maybe TRBD1 (6 bases). CDR3 length: 13 residues. V dropped 3 bases and J dropped 0 bases, with 7 bases sitting between them. The germline gives CDR1 SGHDT, CDR2 YYEEEE. The CDR3 sequence is CASSWTASYEQYF. The CDR3 DNA reads TGTGCCAGCAGCTGGACAGCCTCCTACGAGCAGTACTTC.

In this sample, this clone turned up once. The chain combines TRBV18 with TRBJ2-5, with 8 bases identical to TRBD1. CDR3 length: 13 residues. Germline CDR1 and CDR2: KGHSH and LQKENI. The trim removed 3 bases at V and 4 bases at J, leaving 1 base unmatched. In DNA, the CDR3 is TGTGCCAGCTCACCCGGGACAGGAGAGACCCAGTACTTC. Its translation is CASSPGTGETQYF.

CDR3 in amino acids: CAWSVKGGGTQYF. CDR3 coding DNA: TGTGCCTGGAGTGTCAAGGGGGGGGGTACGCAGTATTTT. V is TRBV30 and J is TRBJ2-3, with a weak D call TRBD2 (7 bases). V lost 0 bases and J 8 bases, leaving 12 bases between the germline ends. The V gene's germline CDR1 is GTSNPN and CDR2 SVGIG (reference sequence). The CDR3 loop spans 13 amino acids.

The chain recombines TRBV10-3 with TRBJ1-1; 7 bases fit TRBD1. This CDR3 comprises 17 residues. Germline V gene data show CDR1 as ENHRY and CDR2 as SYGVKD. V trimming: 0 bases; J trimming: 1 base; junction bases outside the gene matches: 8. CDR3 nucleotides: TGTGCCATCAGTGAGTCTTATATTAGGACAGGGAACACTGAAGCTTTCTTT. It yields the protein CAISESYIRTGNTEAFF.

This clone was seen a single time. The chain employs TRBV4-1 and TRBJ2-1, with 7 bases identical to TRBD2. The CDR3 loop spans 13 amino acids. Germline V CDR1 and CDR2: MGHRA, YSYEKL. The V segment lost 8 bases and the J segment 3 bases; nucleotides outside the gene matches: 4. CDR3 in amino acids: CASGAGVYNEQFF. The CDR3 DNA follows: TGCGCCAGCGGGGCGGGAGTCTACAATGAGCAGTTCTTC.

The chain uses TRBV5-1 and TRBJ2-5; D possibly corresponds to TRBD1 (5 bases). The V gene lost 0 bases and the J gene lost 1 base, with 10 bases spanning the gap. Germline lookup yields CDR1 SGHRS and CDR2 YFSETQ. This CDR3 spans 15 amino acids. CDR3 in amino acids: CASSLGGAVQETQYF. The CDR3 DNA reads as TGCGCCAGCAGCTTGGGTGGGGCAGTCCAAGAGACCCAGTACTTC.

The chain employs TRBV11-3 and TRBJ2-1; 9 nucleotides match TRBD1. Germline CDR1 reads SGHNT; CDR2 reads YENEEA. J gave up 5 bases and V 1 base, and 3 bases lay outside the gene matches. The CDR3 is 15 amino acids. The CDR3 spells CASSLVGQGNNEQFF. CDR3 nucleotides: TGTGCCAGCAGCTTAGTGGGACAGGGCAACAATGAGCAGTTCTTC.

V and J are TRBV6-5 and TRBJ2-1, with D possibly being TRBD2 (6 bases). The germline V gene encodes CDR1 MNHEY and CDR2 SVGAGI. CDR3 length: 14 residues. The ends were cut back, 4 bases at V and 1 base at J, with 8 bases in the middle. This CDR3 is CASSFGGSYNEQFF. CDR3 in DNA: TGTGCCAGCAGTTTCGGAGGGTCCTACAATGAGCAGTTCTTC.

The chain links TRBV2 to TRBJ2-5; TRBD2 aligns across 9 bases. In germline, CDR1 is SNHLY, CDR2 FYNNEI. J lost 4 bases, V lost 11 bases, and 14 bases had no gene match. The CDR3 runs to 15 residues. CDR3 loop: CAGLAGAASLETQYF. The CDR3 nucleotides are TGTGCCGGTTTAGCGGGAGCGGCCTCTTTAGAGACCCAGTACTTC.

V is TRBV19 and J is TRBJ1-6, with 8 positions matching TRBD1. CDR1 is LNHDA, CDR2 SQIVND, per germline (reference sequence). The CDR3 consists of 15 residues. V shed 5 bases and J 5 bases; nucleotides not matched to a gene: 5. The CDR3 reads CASSAGTGDNSPLHF. In DNA form, the CDR3 reads TGTGCCAGTAGTGCCGGGACAGGCGATAATTCACCCCTCCACTTT.

The chain combines TRBV27 with TRBJ2-7, with 13 nucleotides matching TRBD2. The V gene end was trimmed by 5 bases and the J gene end by 5 bases; junction bases not matched to a gene: 6. Germline-derived CDR1 and CDR2 are MNHEY and SMNVEV (reference sequence). The CDR3 runs to 15 residues. CDR3 sequence reads: CASSLGTSGNNEQYF. Here the CDR3 DNA reads TGTGCCAGCAGTCTCGGGACTAGCGGGAACAACGAGCAGTACTTC.

The rearrangement links TRBV2 to TRBJ2-1; 12 bases map to TRBD1. Germline values: CDR1 SNHLY, CDR2 FYNNEI. The CDR3 covers 15 residues. The V gene end was trimmed by 6 bases and the J gene end by 7 bases; junction bases not matched to a gene: 7. CDR3 bases: TGTGCCAGCAGATCCGGGACAGGGGGCCAGAATGAGCAGTTCTTC. This sequence encodes CASRSGTGGQNEQFF.

Only one count was recorded for this clone. The V call is TRBV3-1 (or the pseudogene TRBV3-2), the J call TRBJ2-5, with 10 bases aligning to TRBD1. Germline-derived CDR1 and CDR2 are LGHDT and YNNKEL (reference sequence). The length of the CDR3 is 17 residues. V trimming: 5 bases; J trimming: 7 bases; junction bases outside the gene matches: 16. The CDR3: CASSTPGTGAPSGTQYF. The CDR3, as DNA: TGTGCCAGCAGCACGCCCGGGACAGGGGCCCCATCCGGGACCCAGTACTTC.

The CDR3: CASSLQGRDGYTF. The CDR3 bases are TGTGCCAGCAGTTTGCAGGGGAGGGATGGCTACACCTTC. This rearrangement joins TRBV27 to TRBJ1-2; weak D call: TRBD1 (6 bases). V was cut by 3 bases and J by 6 bases, with 11 bases left in between. The CDR3 contains 13 residues. Germline V gives CDR1 MNHEY, CDR2 SMNVEV (reference sequence).

This sequence joins TRBV30 and TRBJ2-1; 7 bases align to TRBD2. The CDR3 is made up of 14 amino acids. Germline V gene data show CDR1 as GTSNPN and CDR2 as SVGIG (reference sequence). J gave up 4 bases and V 3 bases, and 6 bases lay outside the gene matches. Written as DNA, the CDR3 is TGTGCCTGGAGCCCCGGGACTACTTACAATGAGCAGTTCTTC. Its protein product is CAWSPGTTYNEQFF. Looking up the rest from reference TRBV30 and TRBJ2-1 gives the full variable domain: SQTIHQWPATLVQPVGSPLSLECTVEGTSNPNLYWYRQAAGRGLQLLFYSVGIGQISSEVPQNLSASRPQDRQFILSSKKLLLSDSGFYLCAWSPGTTYNEQFFGPGTRLTVL.

This chain uses TRBV18 with TRBJ1-5; 9 nucleotides line up with TRBD1. The CDR3 totals 14 residues. The junction had 7 bases not matched to a gene; V was cut back by 3 bases and J by 10 bases. CDR1 and CDR2 from the germline V gene are KGHSH and LQKENI. The CDR3 coding sequence is TGTGCCAGCTCACCCCGGGACAGGGATGAACCCCAGCATTTT. Protein sequence: CASSPRDRDEPQHF.

For the CDR3, the DNA is TGTGCCAGCAGCTTGGCGGGAGGTGTGGGCACAGATACGCAGTATTTT. Protein sequence: CASSLAGGVGTDTQYF. The chain uses TRBV7-2 and TRBJ2-3; 8 nucleotides align to TRBD2. J was trimmed by 1 base and V by 3 bases; bases with no gene match: 6. The CDR3 is 16 amino acids. The germline CDR1 and CDR2 sequences are SGHTA and FQGNSA.